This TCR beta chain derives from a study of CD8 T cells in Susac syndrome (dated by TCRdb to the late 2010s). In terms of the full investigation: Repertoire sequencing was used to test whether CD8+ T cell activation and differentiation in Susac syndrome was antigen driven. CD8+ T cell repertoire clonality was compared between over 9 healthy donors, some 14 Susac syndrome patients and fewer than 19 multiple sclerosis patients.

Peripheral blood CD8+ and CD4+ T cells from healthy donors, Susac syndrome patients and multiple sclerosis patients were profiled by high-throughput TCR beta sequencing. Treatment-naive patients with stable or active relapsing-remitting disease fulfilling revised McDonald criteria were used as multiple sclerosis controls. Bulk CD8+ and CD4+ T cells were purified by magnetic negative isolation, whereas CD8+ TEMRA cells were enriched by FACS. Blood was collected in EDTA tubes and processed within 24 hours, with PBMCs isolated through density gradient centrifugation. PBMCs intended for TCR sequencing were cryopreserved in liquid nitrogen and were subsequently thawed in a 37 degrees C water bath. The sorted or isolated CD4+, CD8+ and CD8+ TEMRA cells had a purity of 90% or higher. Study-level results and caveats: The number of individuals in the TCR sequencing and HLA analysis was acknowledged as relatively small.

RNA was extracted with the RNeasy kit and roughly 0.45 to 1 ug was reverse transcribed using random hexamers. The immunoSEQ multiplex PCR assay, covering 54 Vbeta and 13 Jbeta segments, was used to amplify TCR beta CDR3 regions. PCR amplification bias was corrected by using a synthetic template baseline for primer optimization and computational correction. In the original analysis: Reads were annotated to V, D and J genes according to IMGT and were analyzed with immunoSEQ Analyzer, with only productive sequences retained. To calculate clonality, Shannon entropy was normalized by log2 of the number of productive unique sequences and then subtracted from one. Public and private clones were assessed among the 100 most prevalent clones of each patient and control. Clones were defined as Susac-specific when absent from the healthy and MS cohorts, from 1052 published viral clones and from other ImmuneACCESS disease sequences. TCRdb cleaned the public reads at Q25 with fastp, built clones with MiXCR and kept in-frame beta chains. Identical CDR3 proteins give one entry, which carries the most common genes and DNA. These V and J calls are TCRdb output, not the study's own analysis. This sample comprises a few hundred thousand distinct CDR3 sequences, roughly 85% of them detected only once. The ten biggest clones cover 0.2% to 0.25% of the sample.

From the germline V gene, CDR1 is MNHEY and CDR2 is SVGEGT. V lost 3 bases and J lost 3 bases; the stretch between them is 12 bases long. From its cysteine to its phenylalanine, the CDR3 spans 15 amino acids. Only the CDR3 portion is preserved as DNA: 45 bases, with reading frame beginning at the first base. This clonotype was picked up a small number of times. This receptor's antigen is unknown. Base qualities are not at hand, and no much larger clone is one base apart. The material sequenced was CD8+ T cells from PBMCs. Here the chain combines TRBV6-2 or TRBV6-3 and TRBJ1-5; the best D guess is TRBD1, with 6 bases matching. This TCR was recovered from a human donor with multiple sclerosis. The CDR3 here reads CASSYEGDNNQPQHF. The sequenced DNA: TGTGCCAGCAGTTATGAAGGGGACAACAATCAGCCCCAGCATTTT.